The 23 T cell receptor beta chains reported below all come from one sample, sequenced in a study of cytomegalovirus exposure and HLA in healthy donors. The PCR was carried out with 60 Vbeta primers and 13 Jbeta primers. Some clones are missing from TCRdb's copy, which holds only in-frame ones; the method was immunoSEQ multiplex PCR. The top ten hold 3% to 3.5% of the sample, which has about 190,000 clones, roughly 80% seen once. Sequencing was carried out using PBMCs. All receptors derive from a woman in her 30s in good health and CMV-seropositive.

The rearrangement joins TRBV7-9 to TRBJ2-3; maybe TRBD1 (6 bases). In germline, CDR1 is SEHNR, CDR2 FQNEAQ (reference sequence). With 8 bases removed from V and 2 bases from J, the gap between germline ends came to 11 bases. This CDR3 contains 13 residues. The CDR3 coding sequence is TGTGCCAGCCGCGGACAGTACACAGATACGCAGTATTTT. Protein: CASRGQYTDTQYF.

V gene TRBV6-1 combines with J gene TRBJ2-2; unclear D gene. CDR1 MNHNS and CDR2 SASEGT come from the germline V gene. V lost 6 bases, J lost 0 bases, and 8 bases lay in between. The CDR3 consists of 14 residues. The CDR3 DNA reads as TGTGCCAGCAGGAGTACCCCGAACACCGGGGAGCTGTTTTTT. Its protein product is CASRSTPNTGELFF.

This clone was seen a single time. The chain couples TRBV5-1 to TRBJ2-5, with D possibly matching TRBD1 (5 bases). CDR1 is SGHRS, CDR2 YFSETQ, per germline. The V end was cut by 1 base, the J end by 2 bases, with 12 bases between. The CDR3 extends over 15 amino acids. The CDR3 DNA is TGCGCCAGCAGCTTGCAGGGCGAGTCTCAAGAGACCCAGTACTTC. Protein product: CASSLQGESQETQYF.

V is TRBV6-5 and J is TRBJ2-7; D possibly corresponds to TRBD2 (5 bases). The CDR3 runs 14 residues. The V end lost 5 bases, the J end lost 3 bases, and 14 bases lay between the germline ends. CDR1 MNHEY and CDR2 SVGAGI come from the germline V gene. This chain's CDR3 is CASSEIGEFYEQYF. The DNA of the CDR3 is TGTGCCAGCAGTGAAATCGGGGAGTTCTACGAGCAGTACTTC.

The V and J genes are TRBV19 and TRBJ2-5, with D possibly matching TRBD1 (6 bases). The CDR3 is 12 residues long. V lost 11 bases and J lost 0, with 10 bases in between. CDR1 is LNHDA, CDR2 SQIVND, per germline (reference sequence). The CDR3 DNA follows: TGTGCCGTCCGGGACAACCAAGAGACCCAGTACTTC. The encoded protein is CAVRDNQETQYF.

The chain is built from TRBV28 and TRBJ2-7; weak D call: TRBD1 (6 bases). V was pared by 2 bases and J by 2 bases, with 13 bases between. The germline V gene encodes CDR1 MDHEN and CDR2 SYDVKM. CDR3 length equals 15 residues. The CDR3 coding sequence is TGTGCCAGCAGTTTAGGGGGCTCCCCGGCCTACGAGCAGTACTTC. It yields the protein CASSLGGSPAYEQYF. Full variable domain (remainder filled in from reference TRBV28 and TRBJ2-7): DVKVTQSSRYLVKRTGEKVFLECVQDMDHENMFWYRQDPGLGLRLIYFSYDVKMKEKGDIPEGYSVSREKKERFSLILESASTNQTSMYLCASSLGGSPAYEQYFGPGTRLTVT.

V usage is TRBV5-4 and J usage is TRBJ2-7; TRBD1 agrees at 8 bases. Trimming removed 4 bases from V and 6 bases from J; junction bases left unmatched: 12. The CDR3 totals 15 residues. Germline CDR1 SGHNT, CDR2 YYREEE (reference sequence). The CDR3 loop is CASSPLPDRESEQYF. The CDR3 bases are TGTGCCAGCAGCCCTCTCCCGGACAGGGAAAGCGAGCAGTACTTC.

V is TRBV7-2 and J is TRBJ1-2, with a tentative D call TRBD1 (5 bases). CDR1 SGHTA and CDR2 FQGNSA come from the germline V gene. V dropped 5 bases and J dropped 8 bases, with 12 bases sitting between them. The CDR3 loop spans 12 amino acids. The CDR3, as DNA: TGTGCCAGCAGCCCGGGGGGGTTCGGCTACACCTTC. Its translation is CASSPGGFGYTF.

This clone has only a few counts. The rearrangement links TRBV28 to TRBJ2-7; TRBD1 might be the D (6 bases). The germline V gene encodes CDR1 MDHEN and CDR2 SYDVKM. V lost 5 bases, J lost 6 bases, and 14 bases lay in between. The CDR3 consists of 13 residues. The CDR3 region has the DNA TGTGCCAGCAGTCCTTCACAGGGTGGCGAGCAGTACTTC. Translated: CASSPSQGGEQYF. Variable domain in full (rest from reference TRBV28 and TRBJ2-7): DVKVTQSSRYLVKRTGEKVFLECVQDMDHENMFWYRQDPGLGLRLIYFSYDVKMKEKGDIPEGYSVSREKKERFSLILESASTNQTSMYLCASSPSQGGEQYFGPGTRLTVT.

The gene calls are TRBV20-1 and TRBJ2-3, with no clear D. The CDR3 covers 9 residues. CDR1 is DFQATT, CDR2 SNEGSKA, per germline (reference sequence). The chain's CDR3 is CNPGDTQYF. CDR3 in DNA: TGCAACCCGGGAGATACGCAGTATTTT.

The chain joins TRBV7-2 to TRBJ2-7; 8 positions match TRBD1. Germline V gives CDR1 SGHTA, CDR2 FQGNSA. The V and J ends lost 3 bases and 2 bases, in that order; junction bases with no gene match: 3. The length of the CDR3 is 14 residues. In DNA, the CDR3 is TGTGCCAGCAGCTTGGGACAGGTGGCCTACGAGCAGTACTTC. This encodes CASSLGQVAYEQYF.

This clone showed up just once. The rearrangement joins TRBV6-1 to TRBJ2-5, with D perhaps TRBD1 (6 bases). Germline-derived CDR1 and CDR2 are MNHNS and SASEGT. The CDR3 sequence is 14 residues long. V lost 6 bases, J lost 4 bases, and 15 bases lay in between. The CDR3 nucleotides are TGTGCCAGCAGCCCAGGGCAGGGGCCAGAGACCCAGTACTTC. The encoded protein is CASSPGQGPETQYF.

The rearrangement links TRBV6-8 to TRBJ2-1; 7 bases match TRBD1. There are 13 residues in the CDR3. V lost 5 bases, J lost 7 bases, and 5 bases stayed unmatched. The germline V gene has CDR1 MNHGY and CDR2 SAAAGT. The CDR3 nucleotides read TGTGCCAGCAGTACCCGGGACAGTAATGAGCAGTTCTTC. Amino acid sequence: CASSTRDSNEQFF.

The chain joins TRBV21-1 to TRBJ1-2. TRBV21-1 counts as a pseudogene. The CDR3 extends over 12 amino acids. The chain's CDR3 is CASIARNYGYTF. The CDR3 DNA reads as TGTGCCAGCATCGCACGGAACTATGGCTACACCTTC.

This clone was seen only once. The genes are TRBV6-5 and TRBJ1-2; 11 bases fit TRBD1. Germline-derived CDR1 and CDR2 are MNHEY and SVGAGI. This CDR3 region has 14 residues. With 6 bases clipped from V and 6 bases from J, the junction kept 6 bases outside the gene matches. This CDR3 reads CASRWTGGSDGYTF. The CDR3 DNA is TGTGCCAGCAGGTGGACAGGGGGCTCGGATGGCTACACCTTC.

This clone has more than one count but fewer than ten. The V gene is TRBV7-9, the J gene TRBJ1-2; possibly TRBD1 for D (6 bases). This CDR3 contains 14 residues. Germline V lookup: CDR1 SEHNR, CDR2 FQNEAQ (reference sequence). The V end was cut by 1 base, the J end by 3 bases, with 9 bases between. This CDR3 reads CASSLGPGDYGYTF. The DNA for the CDR3 is TGTGCCAGCAGCTTAGGCCCAGGGGACTATGGCTACACCTTC. Drawing the rest from reference TRBV7-9 and TRBJ1-2, the complete variable domain is DTGVSQNPRHKITKRGQNVTFRCDPISEHNRLYWYRQTLGQGPEFLTYFQNEAQLEKSRLLSDRFSAERPKGSFSTLEIQRTEQGDSAMYLCASSLGPGDYGYTFGSGTRLTVV.

A few counts support this clone. As DNA, the CDR3 is TGTGCCAGCAGTCCCGGGGTCTCTGGAAACACCATATATTTT. Residues: CASSPGVSGNTIYF. The chain is built from TRBV27 and TRBJ1-3; D gene unclear. The length of the CDR3 is 14 residues. The germline V gene has CDR1 MNHEY and CDR2 SMNVEV (reference sequence). Trimming cost V 5 bases and J 0 bases, with 8 bases left between them.

This clone was counted only a few times. The J gene is TRBJ2-7, the V gene TRBV10-2; 8 bases are a match to TRBD2. CDR3 length: 14 amino acids. The germline V gene has CDR1 WSHSY and CDR2 SAAADI. J lost 5 bases, V lost 7 bases, and 10 bases had no gene match. The CDR3 spells CASILGPGGHEQYF. The CDR3 bases are TGCGCCAGCATCCTCGGGCCGGGAGGGCACGAGCAGTACTTC.

This clone was observed once. The chain employs TRBV7-9 and TRBJ2-7, with 8 bases lining up with TRBD2. CDR1 is SEHNR, CDR2 FQNEAQ, per germline (reference sequence). The CDR3 covers 14 residues. Trimming at V came to 7 bases and at J to 4 bases, leaving 9 bases not matched to a gene. The CDR3 protein is CASTNGRAGYEQYF. The CDR3 bases are TGTGCCAGCACCAACGGGAGGGCCGGTTACGAGCAGTACTTC.

The chain couples TRBV5-1 to TRBJ2-5; D may be TRBD1 (6 bases). The J call may be wrong; the DNA end is better matched by TRBJ2-7. This CDR3 region has 14 residues. Per the germline V gene, CDR1 is SGHRS and CDR2 is YFSETQ. The CDR3 here is CASSGQRGYNEQYF. CDR3 DNA sequence: TGCGCCAGCAGCGGACAAAGGGGGTATAACGAGCAGTACTTC.

The table lists this clone with a count of one. V is TRBV19 and J is TRBJ2-7; D possibly corresponds to TRBD1 (5 bases). Trimming took off 3 bases at V and 3 bases at J, with 12 bases between the two ends. Germline assignment: CDR1 LNHDA and CDR2 SQIVND (reference sequence). This CDR3 is 14 amino acids long. CDR3: CASSIGSRDYEQYF. Written as DNA, the CDR3 is TGTGCCAGTAGTATTGGATCCAGGGACTACGAGCAGTACTTC. Together with reference TRBV19 and TRBJ2-7, the CDR3 gives the full variable domain: DGGITQSPKYLFRKEGQNVTLSCEQNLNHDAMYWYRQDPGQGLRLIYYSQIVNDFQKGDIAEGYSVSREKKESFPLTVTSAQKNPTAFYLCASSIGSRDYEQYFGPGTRLTVT.

This chain connects TRBV5-6 to TRBJ2-7; D is ambiguous. Per the germline V gene, CDR1 is SGHDT and CDR2 is YYEEEE. The CDR3 is 11 residues long. V dropped 2 bases and J dropped 4 bases, with 4 bases sitting between them. CDR3 residues: CASSFLYEQYF. The CDR3 DNA sequence: TGTGCCAGCAGCTTCTTGTACGAGCAGTACTTC.

With regard to this clone: This same CDR3 is encoded by further DNA sequences in the sample. The chain combines TRBV6-5 with TRBJ1-5, with a possible D match to TRBD1 (6 bases). The V end was cut by 0 bases, the J end by 1 base, with 7 bases between. Germline V gene data show CDR1 as MNHEY and CDR2 as SVGAGI. The CDR3 sequence is 15 residues long. The CDR3 bases are TGTGCCAGCAGTTACTCCGGACAGAGCAATCAGCCCCAGCATTTT. Translation gives CASSYSGQSNQPQHF.